The source of this T cell receptor (beta chain) is a study of blood T cell repertoires in COVID-19. TCRdb's copy holds only in-frame clones and misses some; the assay was immunoSEQ multiplex PCR. Among roughly 30,000 clones listed, about two thirds were seen once. Germline lookup yields CDR1 MNHEY and CDR2 SMNVEV (reference sequence). V was pared by 4 bases and J by 0 bases, with 13 bases between. There are 15 residues in the CDR3. The origin of this receptor is a human donor in a cohort sampled during active COVID-19. Sequencing input: peripheral blood. This chain uses TRBV27 with TRBJ2-7, with D perhaps matching TRBD2 (6 bases). The CDR3 DNA reads TGTGCCAGCAGTTCTCTCTCCGGGGGCTCCTACGAGCAGTACTTC. The encoded protein is CASSSLSGGSYEQYF.